Presented here are 11 T cell receptor beta chains from one specimen sequenced in a study of shared clonotypes between healthy human individuals (dated by TCRdb to about 2020). Libraries were prepared through the immunoSEQ multiplex PCR assay. This is the immuneACCESS table as TCRdb keeps it, with only in-frame sequences that have V and J called. A part of the clones is gone; compared with another copy, unresolved V genes explain less than half, and the rest is unexplained. In this sample the table shows about 1 million clones, about three quarters of which occur a single time. 1.4% to 1.5% of the sample belongs to the ten largest clones. Material: memory CD4+ T cells sorted from blood. The cell subset or site label on this specimen signifies: CD45RA-negative fraction. These receptors originate from a man between 18 and 29 years old in good health.

The J gene is TRBJ2-7, the V gene TRBV18; a weak D match, TRBD2 (5 bases). The CDR3 has 13 amino acids. Trimming took off 3 bases at V and 4 bases at J, with 10 bases between the two ends. Germline loops: CDR1 KGHSH, CDR2 LQKENI. The CDR3 region has the DNA TGTGCCAGCTCACCTGTCGGGGAGTACGAGCAGTACTTC. Residues: CASSPVGEYEQYF.

The chain couples TRBV2 to TRBJ1-4; tentative D call: TRBD1 (6 bases). Germline V lookup: CDR1 SNHLY, CDR2 FYNNEI. The CDR3 contains 14 residues. The germline V and J ends were trimmed by 6 bases and 7 bases, with 15 bases remaining between them. The CDR3 DNA sequence: TGTGCCAGCAGGCGGGACATTCGGGGTGAAAAACTGTTTTTT. Protein sequence: CASRRDIRGEKLFF.

The chain is built from TRBV27 and TRBJ2-7, with TRBD2 identical over 13 bases. The ends lost 4 bases at V and 5 bases at J; junction bases unmatched: 8. CDR3 length: 16 residues. Germline V lookup: CDR1 MNHEY, CDR2 SMNVEV (reference sequence). CDR3 residues: CASSYDRTSGGHEQYF. The CDR3 DNA follows: TGTGCCAGCAGTTACGACCGGACTAGCGGGGGCCACGAGCAGTACTTC.

This clone was observed once. The V and J genes are TRBV12-5 and TRBJ2-7; 12 bases are shared with TRBD1. Trimming at V came to 2 bases and at J to 5 bases, leaving 7 bases not matched to a gene. Germline values: CDR1 LGHNT, CDR2 FRNRAP. The CDR3 spans 16 residues. The CDR3 DNA reads TGTGCTAGTGGTTTGTCATGGGACAGGGGGCTCCACGAGCAGTACTTC. This gives the protein CASGLSWDRGLHEQYF. The whole variable domain, remainder taken from reference TRBV12-5 and TRBJ2-7, is DARVTQTPRHKVTEMGQEVTMRCQPILGHNTVFWYRQTMMQGLELLAYFRNRAPLDDSGMPKDRFSAEMPDATLATLKIQPSEPRDSAVYFCASGLSWDRGLHEQYFGPGTRLTVT.

The chain recombines TRBV10-3 with TRBJ1-2; 10 bases are a match to TRBD1. Germline assignment: CDR1 ENHRY and CDR2 SYGVKD. This CDR3 is 16 amino acids long. Unmatched junction bases numbered 13, after V lost 4 bases and J lost 8 bases. The CDR3 reads CAISGTLGQGFGGYTF. The CDR3 DNA sequence: TGTGCCATCAGTGGGACCTTGGGACAGGGGTTCGGCGGCTACACCTTC.

This clone was seen just once. V is TRBV7-2 and J is TRBJ2-5; no definite D call. There are 12 residues in the CDR3. Trimming removed 1 base from V and 9 bases from J, with 9 bases in between. Germline V gene lookup returns CDR1 SGHTA and CDR2 FQGNSA. The CDR3 here is CASSLGGPAQYF. In DNA, the CDR3 is TGTGCCAGCAGCTTAGGGGGTCCGGCCCAGTACTTC.

The CDR3: CASSLYGANVLTF. The CDR3 bases are TGTGCCAGCAGCTTGTACGGGGCCAACGTCCTGACTTTC. V is TRBV5-5 and J is TRBJ2-6; D gene ambiguous. CDR3 length: 13 amino acids. V lost 1 base to trimming and J lost 4 bases, with 3 bases between them. Germline CDR1 reads SGHKS; CDR2 reads YYEKEE (reference sequence).

The J gene is TRBJ2-1, the V gene TRBV13, with 8 bases that match TRBD1. Germline CDR1 is PRHDT and CDR2 is FYEKMQ (reference sequence). CDR3 size: 16 residues. J was trimmed by 3 bases and V by 6 bases; bases with no gene match: 10. CDR3 sequence reads: CASRTRRTGYYNEQFF. In DNA, the CDR3 is TGTGCCAGCAGAACTAGGAGGACAGGGTACTACAATGAGCAGTTCTTC.

For this clone: A read error may be the cause here, since a much bigger clone is one base away. The V and J genes are TRBV6-1 and TRBJ2-2; D remains unclear. Germline CDR1 MNHNS, CDR2 SASEGT. Deletions cut 8 bases from V and 5 bases from J, with 3 bases between. This CDR3 region has 10 residues. CDR3 DNA: TGTGCCAGCGGGACCGGGGAGCTGTTTTTT. Residues: CASGTGELFF.

This clone has a count of ten or more. This rearrangement joins TRBV5-1 to TRBJ2-7; no clear D gene. Germline assignment: CDR1 SGHRS and CDR2 YFSETQ. Trimming took 0 bases from V and 5 from J, leaving 15 bases between them. The CDR3 totals 15 residues. The CDR3 loop reads CASSLGIFGVDEQYF. The CDR3 nucleotides read TGCGCCAGCAGCTTGGGGATCTTTGGGGTCGACGAGCAGTACTTC.

This clone turned up a few times. The rearrangement joins TRBV30 to TRBJ1-4, with 10 bases identical to TRBD1. V lost 3 bases to trimming and J lost 7 bases; unmatched junction nucleotides: 5. Germline V gene data show CDR1 as GTSNPN and CDR2 as SVGIG (reference sequence). The CDR3 contains 14 residues. DNA for the CDR3: TGTGCCTGGAGCCGGGACAGGGGATTTGAAAAACTGTTTTTT. Protein: CAWSRDRGFEKLFF.